A single T cell receptor (beta chain) is shown here with its context. TCRdb's table, derived via immunoSEQ multiplex PCR, lists solely in-frame clones and lacks some. This sample yields 67,000 or so clones, of which 80% to 95% are seen a single time; approximately 2.8% belongs to the top ten. The data stem from a study of T cell changes during pregnancy in multiple sclerosis. Germline CDR1 reads MNHEY; CDR2 reads SMNVEV (reference sequence). The V gene lost 3 bases and the J gene lost 4 bases, with 9 bases spanning the gap. The CDR3 is 13 residues long. The clonotype originates from a female donor in good health, enrolled as a control in a pregnancy study. The V call is TRBV27, the J call TRBJ1-2; D might be TRBD1 (6 bases). This specimen was CD8+ T cells from peripheral blood mononuclear cells, taken in the third trimester of pregnancy. For the CDR3, the DNA is TGTGCCAGCAGTTTGGTGGGGGCCTATGGCTACACCTTC. This translates into CASSLVGAYGYTF.